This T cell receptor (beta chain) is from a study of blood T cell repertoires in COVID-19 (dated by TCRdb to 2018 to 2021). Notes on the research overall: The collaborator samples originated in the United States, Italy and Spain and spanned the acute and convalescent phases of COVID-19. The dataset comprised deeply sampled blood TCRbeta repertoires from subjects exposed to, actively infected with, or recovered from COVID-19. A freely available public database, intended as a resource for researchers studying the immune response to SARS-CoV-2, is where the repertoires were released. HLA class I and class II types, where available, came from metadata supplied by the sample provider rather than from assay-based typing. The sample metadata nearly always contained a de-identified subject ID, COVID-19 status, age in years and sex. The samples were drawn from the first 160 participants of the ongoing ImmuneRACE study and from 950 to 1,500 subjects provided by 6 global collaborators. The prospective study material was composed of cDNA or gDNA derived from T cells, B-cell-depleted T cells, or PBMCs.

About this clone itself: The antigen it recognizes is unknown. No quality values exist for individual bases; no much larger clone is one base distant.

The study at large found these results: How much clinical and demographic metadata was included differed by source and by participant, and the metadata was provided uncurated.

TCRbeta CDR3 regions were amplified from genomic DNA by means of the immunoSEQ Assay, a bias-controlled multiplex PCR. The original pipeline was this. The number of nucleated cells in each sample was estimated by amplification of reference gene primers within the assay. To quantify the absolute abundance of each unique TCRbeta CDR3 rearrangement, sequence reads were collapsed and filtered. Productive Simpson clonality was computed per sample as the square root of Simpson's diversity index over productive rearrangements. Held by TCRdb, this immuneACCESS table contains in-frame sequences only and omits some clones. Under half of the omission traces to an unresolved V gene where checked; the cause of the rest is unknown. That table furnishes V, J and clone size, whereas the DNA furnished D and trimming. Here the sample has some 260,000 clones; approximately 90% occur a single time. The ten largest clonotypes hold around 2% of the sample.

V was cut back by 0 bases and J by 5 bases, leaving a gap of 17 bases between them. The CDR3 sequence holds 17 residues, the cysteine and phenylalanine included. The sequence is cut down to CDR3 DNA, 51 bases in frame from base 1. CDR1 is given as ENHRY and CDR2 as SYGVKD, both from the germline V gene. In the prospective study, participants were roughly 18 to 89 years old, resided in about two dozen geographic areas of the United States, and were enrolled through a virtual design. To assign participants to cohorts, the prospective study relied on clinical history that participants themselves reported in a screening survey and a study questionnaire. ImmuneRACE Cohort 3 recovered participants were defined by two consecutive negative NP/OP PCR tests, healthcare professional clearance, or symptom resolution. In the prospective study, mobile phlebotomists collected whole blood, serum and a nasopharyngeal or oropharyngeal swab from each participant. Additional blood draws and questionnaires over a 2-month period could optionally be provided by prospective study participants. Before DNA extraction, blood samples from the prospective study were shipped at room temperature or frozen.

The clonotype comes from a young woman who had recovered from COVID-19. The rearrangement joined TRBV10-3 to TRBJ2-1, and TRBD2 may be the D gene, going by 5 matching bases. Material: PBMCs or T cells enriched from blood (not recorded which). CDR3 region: CAISESVAGLTNNEQFF. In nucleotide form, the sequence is TGTGCCATCAGTGAGTCGGTTGCCGGACTTACTAACAATGAGCAGTTCTTC.